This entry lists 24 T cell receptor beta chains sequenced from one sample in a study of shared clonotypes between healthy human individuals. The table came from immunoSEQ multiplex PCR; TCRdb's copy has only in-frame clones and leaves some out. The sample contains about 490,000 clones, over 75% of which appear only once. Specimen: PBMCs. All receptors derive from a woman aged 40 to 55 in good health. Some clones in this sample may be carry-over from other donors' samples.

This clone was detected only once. CDR3 bases: TGTGCCAGCAGCTTAGCGCTGGAGGACAGGCGCGGGTCTTTCTTT. Protein sequence: CASSLALEDRRGSFF. This chain joins TRBV7-9 and TRBJ1-1; 7 nucleotides line up with TRBD1. CDR1 is SEHNR and CDR2 is FQNEAQ in the germline V gene (reference sequence). This CDR3 is built from 15 residues. The trim removed 0 bases at V and 12 bases at J, leaving 13 bases unmatched. Full variable domain (remainder filled in from reference TRBV7-9 and TRBJ1-1): DTGVSQNPRHKITKRGQNVTFRCDPISEHNRLYWYRQTLGQGPEFLTYFQNEAQLEKSRLLSDRFSAERPKGSFSTLEIQRTEQGDSAMYLCASSLALEDRRGSFFGQGTRLTVV.

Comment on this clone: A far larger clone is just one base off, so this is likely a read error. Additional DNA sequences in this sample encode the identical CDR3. CDR3 amino acids: CASSFSGTNGYTF. CDR3 DNA: TGTGCCAGCAGCTTCTCTGGGACCAATGGCTACACCTTC. The chain couples TRBV5-6 to TRBJ1-2, with D possibly matching TRBD1 (5 bases). Germline CDR1 is SGHDT and CDR2 is YYEEEE. This CDR3 comprises 13 residues. V was trimmed by 2 bases and J by 6 bases, leaving 11 bases between them.

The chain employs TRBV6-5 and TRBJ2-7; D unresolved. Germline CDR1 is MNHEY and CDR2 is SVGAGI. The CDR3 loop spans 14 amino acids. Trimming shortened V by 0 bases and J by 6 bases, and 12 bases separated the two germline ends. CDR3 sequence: CASSYSGHKGEQYF. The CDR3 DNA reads TGTGCCAGCAGTTACTCAGGGCATAAGGGCGAGCAGTACTTC.

The CDR3 nucleotides are TGTGCCAGCAGCTTTACAGGGGGCAACACCGGGGAGCTGTTTTTT. Translated, it gives CASSFTGGNTGELFF. The chain uses TRBV11-2 and TRBJ2-2, with 9 bases aligning to TRBD1. Germline CDR1 reads SGHAT; CDR2 reads FQNNGV. The CDR3 runs to 15 residues. J gave up 2 bases and V 3 bases, and 1 base lay outside the gene matches.

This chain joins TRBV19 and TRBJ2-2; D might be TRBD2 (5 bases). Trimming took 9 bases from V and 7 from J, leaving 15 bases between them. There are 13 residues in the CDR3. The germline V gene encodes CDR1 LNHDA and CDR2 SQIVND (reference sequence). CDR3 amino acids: CASKLGSVGELFF. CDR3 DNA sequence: TGTGCCAGCAAACTAGGTTCGGTCGGGGAGCTGTTTTTT.

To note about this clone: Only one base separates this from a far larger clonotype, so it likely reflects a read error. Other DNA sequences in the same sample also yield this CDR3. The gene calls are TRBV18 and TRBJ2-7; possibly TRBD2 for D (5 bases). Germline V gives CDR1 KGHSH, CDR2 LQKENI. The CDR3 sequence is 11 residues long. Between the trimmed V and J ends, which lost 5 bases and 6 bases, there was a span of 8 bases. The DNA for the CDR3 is TGTGCCAGCTCAGGCAGCGGCGAGCAGTACTTC. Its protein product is CASSGSGEQYF.

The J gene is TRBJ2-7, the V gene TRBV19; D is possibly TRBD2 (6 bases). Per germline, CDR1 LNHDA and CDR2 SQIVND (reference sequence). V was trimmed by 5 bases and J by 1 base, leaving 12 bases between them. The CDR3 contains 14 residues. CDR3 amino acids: CASSGTAASYEQYF. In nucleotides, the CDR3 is TGTGCCAGTAGTGGGACTGCAGCTTCCTACGAGCAGTACTTC.

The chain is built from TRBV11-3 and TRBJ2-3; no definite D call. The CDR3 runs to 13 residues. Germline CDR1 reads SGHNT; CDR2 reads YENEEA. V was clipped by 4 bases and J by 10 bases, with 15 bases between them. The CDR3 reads CASSSPPSEAQYF. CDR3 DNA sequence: TGTGCCAGCAGCTCCCCTCCGTCAGAGGCGCAGTATTTT.

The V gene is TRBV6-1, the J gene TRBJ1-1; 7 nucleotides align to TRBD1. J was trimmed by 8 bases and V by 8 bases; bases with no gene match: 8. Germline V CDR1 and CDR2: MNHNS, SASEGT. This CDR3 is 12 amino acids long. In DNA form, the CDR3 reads TGTGCCAGCTCTCCCGACAGGGTGGAAGCTTTCTTT. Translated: CASSPDRVEAFF.

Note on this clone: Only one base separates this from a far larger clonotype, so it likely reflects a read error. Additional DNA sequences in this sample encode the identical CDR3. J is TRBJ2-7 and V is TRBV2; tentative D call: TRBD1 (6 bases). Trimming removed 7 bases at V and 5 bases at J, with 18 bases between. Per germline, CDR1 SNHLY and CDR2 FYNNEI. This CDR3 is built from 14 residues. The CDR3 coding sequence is TGTGCCAGCACCTCCCTGGGGGCGTCTGACGAGCAGTACTTC. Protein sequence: CASTSLGASDEQYF.

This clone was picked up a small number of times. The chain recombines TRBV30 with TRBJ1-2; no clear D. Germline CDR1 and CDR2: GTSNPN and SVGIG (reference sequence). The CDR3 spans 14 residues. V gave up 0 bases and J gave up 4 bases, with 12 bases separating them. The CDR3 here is CAWSVPNTVYGYTF. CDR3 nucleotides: TGTGCCTGGAGTGTACCGAACACCGTCTATGGCTACACCTTC.

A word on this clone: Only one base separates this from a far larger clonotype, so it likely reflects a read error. CDR3 DNA sequence: TGCGCCAGCAGCGCGGACAGGGAGGGGGAAAAACGGTTTTTT. Amino acid sequence: CASSADREGEKRFF. This rearrangement joins TRBV5-1 to TRBJ1-4, with 8 nucleotides matching TRBD1. The CDR3 consists of 14 residues. Germline assignment: CDR1 SGHRS and CDR2 YFSETQ.

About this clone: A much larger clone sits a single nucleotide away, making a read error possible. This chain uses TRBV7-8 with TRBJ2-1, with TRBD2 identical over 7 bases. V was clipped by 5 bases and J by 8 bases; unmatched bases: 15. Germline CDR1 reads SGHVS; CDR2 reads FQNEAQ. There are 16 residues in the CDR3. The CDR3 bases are TGTGCCAGCAGCCCCACAGCGGGAATCTGTCGCGATGAGCAGTTCTTC. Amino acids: CASSPTAGICRDEQFF.

The DNA of the CDR3 is TGTGCCAGCATTCCAGACACGAACACTGAAGCTTTCTTT. Its translation is CASIPDTNTEAFF. V usage is TRBV2 and J usage is TRBJ1-1, with D hard to call. Per the germline V gene, CDR1 is SNHLY and CDR2 is FYNNEI. CDR3 length: 13 amino acids. Trimming took 7 bases from V and 1 from J, leaving 10 bases between them.

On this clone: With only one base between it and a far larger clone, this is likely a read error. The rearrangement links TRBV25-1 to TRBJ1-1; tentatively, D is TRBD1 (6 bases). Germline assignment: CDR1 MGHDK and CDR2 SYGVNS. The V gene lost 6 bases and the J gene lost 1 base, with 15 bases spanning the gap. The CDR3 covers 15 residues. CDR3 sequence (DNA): TGTGCCAGCAGGCCAATAGGGGGGACGAACACTGAAGCTTTCTTT. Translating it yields CASRPIGGTNTEAFF.

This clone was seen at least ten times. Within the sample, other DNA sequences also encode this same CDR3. The CDR3 DNA is TGTGCCAGCAGCTATAGCGGGACAGGGGGCATCGGAGAGACCCAGTACTTC. Translation: CASSYSGTGGIGETQYF. This chain links TRBV11-2 with TRBJ2-5; 12 bases are a match to TRBD1. CDR3 size: 17 residues. Germline V CDR1 and CDR2: SGHAT, FQNNGV. V lost 4 bases to trimming and J lost 4 bases; unmatched junction nucleotides: 10. The full variable domain, with the rest looked up from reference TRBV11-2 and TRBJ2-5, is EAGVAQSPRYKIIEKRQSVAFWCNPISGHATLYWYQQILGQGPKLLIQFQNNGVVDDSQLPKDRFSAERLKGVDSTLKIQPAKLEDSAVYLCASSYSGTGGIGETQYFGPGTRLLVL.

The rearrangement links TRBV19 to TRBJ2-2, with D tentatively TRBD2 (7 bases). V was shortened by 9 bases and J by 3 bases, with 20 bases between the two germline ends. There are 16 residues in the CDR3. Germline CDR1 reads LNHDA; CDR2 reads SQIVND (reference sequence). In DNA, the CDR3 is TGTGCCAGACAGACGGGGGGACACGATTACACCGGGGAGCTGTTTTTT. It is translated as CARQTGGHDYTGELFF.

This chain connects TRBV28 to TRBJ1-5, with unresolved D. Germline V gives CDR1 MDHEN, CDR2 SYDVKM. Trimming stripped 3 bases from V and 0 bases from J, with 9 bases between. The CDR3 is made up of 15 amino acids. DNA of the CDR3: TGTGCCAGCAGTTTCCAGCGGGTTAGCAATCAGCCCCAGCATTTT. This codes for CASSFQRVSNQPQHF. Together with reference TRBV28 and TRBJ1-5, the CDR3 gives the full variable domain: DVKVTQSSRYLVKRTGEKVFLECVQDMDHENMFWYRQDPGLGLRLIYFSYDVKMKEKGDIPEGYSVSREKKERFSLILESASTNQTSMYLCASSFQRVSNQPQHFGDGTRLSIL.

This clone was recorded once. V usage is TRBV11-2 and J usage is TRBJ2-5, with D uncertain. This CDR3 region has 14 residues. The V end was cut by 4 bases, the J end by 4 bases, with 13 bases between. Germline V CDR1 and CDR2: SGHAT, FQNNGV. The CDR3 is CASSWAGSVETQYF. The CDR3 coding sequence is TGTGCCAGCAGCTGGGCTGGATCTGTAGAGACCCAGTACTTC.

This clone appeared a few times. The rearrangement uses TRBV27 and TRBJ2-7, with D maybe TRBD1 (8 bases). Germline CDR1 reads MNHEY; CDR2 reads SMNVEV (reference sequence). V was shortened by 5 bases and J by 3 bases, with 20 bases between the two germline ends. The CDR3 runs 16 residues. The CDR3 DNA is TGTGCCAGCAGTCGGGGGAGGGGACAGGTTAACTACGAGCAGTACTTC. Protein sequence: CASSRGRGQVNYEQYF.

CDR3 in amino acids: CASGSGQGRTDTQYF. The CDR3 bases are TGTGCTAGTGGCTCAGGACAGGGTCGGACAGATACGCAGTATTTT. The rearrangement uses TRBV12-5 and TRBJ2-3; TRBD1 matches at 8 bases. With V trimmed by 6 bases and J by 3 bases, 8 bases remained unmatched. The CDR3 extends over 15 amino acids. Germline CDR1 and CDR2: LGHNT and FRNRAP.

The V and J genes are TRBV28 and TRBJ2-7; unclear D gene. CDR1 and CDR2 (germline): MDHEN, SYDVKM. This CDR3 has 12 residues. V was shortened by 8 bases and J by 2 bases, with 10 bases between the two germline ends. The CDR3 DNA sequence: TGTGCCAGCGGAGTTTATGCCTACGAGCAGTACTTC. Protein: CASGVYAYEQYF.

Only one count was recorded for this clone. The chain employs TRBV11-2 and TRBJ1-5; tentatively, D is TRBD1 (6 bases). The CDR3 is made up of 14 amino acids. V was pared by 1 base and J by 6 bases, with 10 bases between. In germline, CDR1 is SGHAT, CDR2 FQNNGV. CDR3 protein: CASSLGRGGQPQHF. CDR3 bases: TGTGCCAGCAGCTTAGGCAGGGGAGGTCAGCCCCAGCATTTT.

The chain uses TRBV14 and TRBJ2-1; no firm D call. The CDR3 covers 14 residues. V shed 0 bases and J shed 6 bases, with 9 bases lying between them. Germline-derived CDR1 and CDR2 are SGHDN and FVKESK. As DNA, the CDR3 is TGTGCCAGCAGCCAAGATTATCCCTTCAATGAGCAGTTCTTC. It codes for CASSQDYPFNEQFF.